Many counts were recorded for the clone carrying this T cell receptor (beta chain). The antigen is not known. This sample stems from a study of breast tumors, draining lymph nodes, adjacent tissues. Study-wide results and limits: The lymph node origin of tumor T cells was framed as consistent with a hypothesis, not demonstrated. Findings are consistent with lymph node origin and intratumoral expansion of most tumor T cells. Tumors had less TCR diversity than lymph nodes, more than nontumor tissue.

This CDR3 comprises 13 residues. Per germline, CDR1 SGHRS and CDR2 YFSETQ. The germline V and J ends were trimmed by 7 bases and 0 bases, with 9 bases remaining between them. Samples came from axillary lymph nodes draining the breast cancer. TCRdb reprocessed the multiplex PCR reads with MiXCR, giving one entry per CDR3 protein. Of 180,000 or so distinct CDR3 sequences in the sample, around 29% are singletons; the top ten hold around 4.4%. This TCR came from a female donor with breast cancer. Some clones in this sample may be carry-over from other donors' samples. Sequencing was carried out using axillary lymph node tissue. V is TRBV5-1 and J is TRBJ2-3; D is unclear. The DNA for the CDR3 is TGCGCCAGCGCTTACCAGAGCACAGATACGCAGTATTTT. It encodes CASAYQSTDTQYF. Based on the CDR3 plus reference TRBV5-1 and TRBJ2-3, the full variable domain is KAGVTQTPRYLIKTRGQQVTLSCSPISGHRSVSWYQQTPGQGLQFLFEYFSETQRNKGNFPGRFSGRQFSNSRSEMNVSTLELGDSALYLCASAYQSTDTQYFGPGTRLTVL.